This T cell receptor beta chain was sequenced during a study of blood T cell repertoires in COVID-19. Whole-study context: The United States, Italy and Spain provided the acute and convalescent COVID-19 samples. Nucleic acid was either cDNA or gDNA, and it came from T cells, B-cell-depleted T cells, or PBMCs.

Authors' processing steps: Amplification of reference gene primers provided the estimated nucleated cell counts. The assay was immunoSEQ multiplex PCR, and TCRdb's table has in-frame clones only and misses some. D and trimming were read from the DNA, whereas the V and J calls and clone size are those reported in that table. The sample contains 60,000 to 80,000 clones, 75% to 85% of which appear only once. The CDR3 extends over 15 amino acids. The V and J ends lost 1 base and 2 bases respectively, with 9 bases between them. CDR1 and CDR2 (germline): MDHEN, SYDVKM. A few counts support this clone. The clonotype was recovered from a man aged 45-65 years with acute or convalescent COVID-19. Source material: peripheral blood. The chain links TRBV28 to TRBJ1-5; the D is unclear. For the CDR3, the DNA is TGTGCCAGCAGTTTATACGGGTTAGGCAATCAGCCCCAGCATTTT. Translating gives CASSLYGLGNQPQHF.